The present entry profiles one TCR beta chain with its context. V was cut by 0 bases and J by 4 bases, with 12 bases left in between. CDR3 length: 15 amino acids. CDR1 and CDR2 from the germline V gene are SGHRS and YFSETQ. The data are from a study of blood T cell repertoires in COVID-19. Study background: Some COVID-19 samples were acute and others convalescent; all came from the United States, Italy and Spain.

Sequencing was performed with immunoSEQ multiplex PCR; in TCRdb, only in-frame clones are kept and a portion is missing. The table lists 160,000 or so clones, nearly 80% of them singletons. This clonotype was obtained from an elderly woman with acute or convalescent COVID-19. The rearrangement links TRBV5-1 to TRBJ2-3, with no clear D. Sequences were obtained from peripheral blood. CDR3 DNA: TGCGCCAGCAGCTTGGCACAGTTACGCGCAGATACGCAGTATTTT. This encodes CASSLAQLRADTQYF.